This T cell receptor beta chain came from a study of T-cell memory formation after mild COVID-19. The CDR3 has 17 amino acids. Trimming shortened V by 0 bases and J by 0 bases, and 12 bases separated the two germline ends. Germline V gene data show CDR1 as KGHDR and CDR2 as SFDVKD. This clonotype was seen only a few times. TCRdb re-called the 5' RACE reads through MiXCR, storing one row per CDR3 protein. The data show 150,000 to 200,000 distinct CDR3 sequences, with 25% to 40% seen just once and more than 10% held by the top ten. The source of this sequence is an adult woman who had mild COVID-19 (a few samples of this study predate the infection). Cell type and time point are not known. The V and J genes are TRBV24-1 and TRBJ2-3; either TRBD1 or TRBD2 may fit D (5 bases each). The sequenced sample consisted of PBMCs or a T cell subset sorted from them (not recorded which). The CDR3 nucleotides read TGTGCCACCAGTGATTTGCCCCCGGGACGGAGCACAGATACGCAGTATTTT. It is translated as CATSDLPPGRSTDTQYF.